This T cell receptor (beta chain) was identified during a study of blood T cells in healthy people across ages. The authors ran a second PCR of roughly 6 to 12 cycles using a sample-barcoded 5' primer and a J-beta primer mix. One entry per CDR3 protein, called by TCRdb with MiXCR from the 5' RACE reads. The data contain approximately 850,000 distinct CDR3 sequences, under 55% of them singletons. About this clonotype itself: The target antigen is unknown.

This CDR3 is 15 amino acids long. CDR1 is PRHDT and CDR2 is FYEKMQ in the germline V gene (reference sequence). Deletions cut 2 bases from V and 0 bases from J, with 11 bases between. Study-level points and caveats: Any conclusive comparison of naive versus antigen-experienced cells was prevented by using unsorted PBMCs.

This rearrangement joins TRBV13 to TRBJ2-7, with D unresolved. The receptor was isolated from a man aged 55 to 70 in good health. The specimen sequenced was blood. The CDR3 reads CASSLSGVLSYEQYF. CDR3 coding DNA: TGTGCCAGCAGCTTATCTGGCGTTCTCTCCTACGAGCAGTACTTC.